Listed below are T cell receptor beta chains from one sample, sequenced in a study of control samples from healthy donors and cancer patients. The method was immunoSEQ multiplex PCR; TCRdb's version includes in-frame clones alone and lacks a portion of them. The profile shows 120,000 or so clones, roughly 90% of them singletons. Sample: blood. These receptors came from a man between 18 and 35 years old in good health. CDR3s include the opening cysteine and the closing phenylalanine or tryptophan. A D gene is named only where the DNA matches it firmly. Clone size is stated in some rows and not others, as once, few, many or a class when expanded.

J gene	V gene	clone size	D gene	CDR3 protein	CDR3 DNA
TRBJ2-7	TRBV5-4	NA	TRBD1	CASSTGTGTREQYF	TGTGCCAGCAGTACCGGGACAGGGACCAGAGAGCAGTACTTC
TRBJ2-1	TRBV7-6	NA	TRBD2	CASSLQWGLVSNEQFF	TGTGCCAGCAGCTTACAGTGGGGACTAGTCTCCAATGAGCAGTTCTTC
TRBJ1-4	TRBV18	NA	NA	CASSPGTFNEKLFF	TGTGCCAGCTCACCCGGGACCTTTAATGAAAAACTGTTTTTT
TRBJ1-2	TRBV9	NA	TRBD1	CASSLGQGAGYGYTF	TGTGCCAGCAGCCTAGGACAGGGGGCGGGCTATGGCTACACCTTC
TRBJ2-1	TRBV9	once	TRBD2	CASSVSGGSSYNEQFF	TGTGCCAGCAGCGTATCAGGCGGGAGCTCCTACAATGAGCAGTTCTTC
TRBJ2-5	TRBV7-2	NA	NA	CASSLAGTGKTQYF	TGTGCCAGCAGCTTAGCAGGGACCGGAAAGACCCAGTACTTC
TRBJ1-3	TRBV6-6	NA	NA	CGARAQENTIYF	TGTGGGGCTCGGGCGCAGGAAAACACCATATATTTT
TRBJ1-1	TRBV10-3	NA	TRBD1	CAIRTGVDTEAFF	TGTGCCATCAGAACAGGGGTGGACACTGAAGCTTTCTTT
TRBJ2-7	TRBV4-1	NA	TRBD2	CASSASGTSGSYEQYF	TGCGCCAGCAGCGCGTCCGGGACTAGCGGGTCCTACGAGCAGTACTTC
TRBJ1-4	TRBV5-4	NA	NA	CASSWGSGAANEKLFF	TGTGCCAGCAGCTGGGGGTCTGGGGCTGCTAATGAAAAACTGTTTTTT
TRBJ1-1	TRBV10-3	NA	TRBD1	CAITPTGKNTEAFF	TGTGCCATCACCCCGACAGGGAAGAACACTGAAGCTTTCTTT
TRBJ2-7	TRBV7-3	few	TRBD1	CASSPNRGLGEQYF	TGTGCCAGCAGCCCCAACAGGGGGTTAGGCGAGCAGTACTTC
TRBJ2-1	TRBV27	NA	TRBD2	CASSLSTSGISYNEQFF	TGTGCCAGCAGTTTATCGACTAGCGGGATATCCTACAATGAGCAGTTCTTC
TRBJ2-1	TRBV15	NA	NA	CATSRDQASEFF	TGTGCCACCAGCAGAGATCAGGCAAGTGAGTTCTTC
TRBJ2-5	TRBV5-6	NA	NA	CASSFPTSEETQYF	TGTGCCAGCAGCTTCCCGACTAGTGAAGAGACCCAGTACTTC
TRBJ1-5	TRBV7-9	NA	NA	CASSLSNQPQHF	TGTGCCAGCAGCCTCTCCAATCAGCCCCAGCATTTT
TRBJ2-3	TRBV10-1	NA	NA	CASQEGGAQDTQYF	TGCGCCAGCCAGGAAGGAGGGGCCCAGGATACGCAGTATTTT
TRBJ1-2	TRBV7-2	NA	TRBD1	CASSSGQGSYGYTF	TGTGCCAGCAGCTCGGGACAGGGCAGTTATGGCTACACCTTC
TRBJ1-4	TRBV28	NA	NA	CASNHGGPWEKLFF	TGTGCCAGCAATCACGGGGGGCCGTGGGAAAAACTGTTTTTT
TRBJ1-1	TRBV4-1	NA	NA	CASSQSIGITEAFF	TGCGCCAGCAGCCAATCTATAGGGATCACTGAAGCTTTCTTT
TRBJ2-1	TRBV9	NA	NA	CASSVVGDNEQFF	TGTGCCAGCAGCGTAGTCGGAGACAATGAGCAGTTCTTC
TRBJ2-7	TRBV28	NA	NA	CASSLGWGYEQYF	TGTGCCAGCAGTTTGGGGTGGGGGTACGAGCAGTACTTC
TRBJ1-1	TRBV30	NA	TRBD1	CAWTTTGKTEAFF	TGTGCCTGGACCACGACAGGGAAGACTGAAGCTTTCTTT
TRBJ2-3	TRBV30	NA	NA	CAWSVHGADTQYF	TGTGCCTGGAGTGTACACGGGGCAGATACGCAGTATTTT
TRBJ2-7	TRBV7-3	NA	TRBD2	CASSLSSGSEQYF	TGTGCCAGCAGCTTATCTAGCGGGAGCGAGCAGTACTTC
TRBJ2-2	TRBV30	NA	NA	CAWSVVFGGELFF	TGTGCCTGGAGTGTAGTATTTGGCGGGGAGCTGTTTTTT
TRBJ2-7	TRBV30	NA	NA	CAWGGSYEQYF	TGTGCCTGGGGGGGGTCCTACGAGCAGTACTTC
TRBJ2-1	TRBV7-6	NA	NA	CASSLVRGGGSYNEQFF	TGTGCCAGCAGCTTAGTACGTGGGGGAGGCTCCTACAATGAGCAGTTCTTC
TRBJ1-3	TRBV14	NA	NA	CASSQVRGPTSSGNTIYF	TGTGCCAGCAGCCAAGTAAGGGGCCCGACAAGCTCTGGAAACACCATATATTTT
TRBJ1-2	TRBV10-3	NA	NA	CAISDRANYGYTF	TGTGCCATCAGTGATAGAGCTAACTATGGCTACACCTTC
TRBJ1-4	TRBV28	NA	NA	CASSEAGRPTNEKLFF	TGTGCCAGCAGTGAAGCCGGACGGCCAACTAATGAAAAACTGTTTTTT
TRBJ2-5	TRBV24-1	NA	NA	CATSDGTIQETQYF	TGTGCCACCAGTGATGGTACTATACAAGAGACCCAGTACTTC
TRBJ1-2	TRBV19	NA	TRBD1	CASSISGQGDYGYTF	TGTGCCAGTAGTATATCGGGACAGGGCGACTATGGCTACACCTTC
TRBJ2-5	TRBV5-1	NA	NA	CASSLGVTDLETQYF	TGCGCCAGCAGCTTGGGGGTTACAGATTTAGAGACCCAGTACTTC
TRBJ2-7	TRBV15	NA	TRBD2	CATSRDLVSGKYEQYF	TGTGCCACCAGCAGAGATCTGGTGAGCGGGAAGTACGAGCAGTACTTC
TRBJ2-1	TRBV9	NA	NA	CASTGPGNEQFF	TGTGCCAGTACAGGGCCGGGGAATGAGCAGTTCTTC
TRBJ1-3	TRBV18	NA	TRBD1	CASSPQGQGNTIYF	TGTGCCAGCTCACCCCAGGGACAGGGAAACACCATATATTTT
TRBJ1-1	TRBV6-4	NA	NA	CASSARQSPNTEAFF	TGTGCCAGCAGTGCCCGACAGAGTCCGAACACTGAAGCTTTCTTT
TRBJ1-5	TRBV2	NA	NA	CASSDSPNQPQHF	TGTGCCAGCAGTGATTCCCCAAATCAGCCCCAGCATTTT
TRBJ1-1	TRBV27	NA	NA	CANREMNTEAFF	TGTGCCAACAGGGAAATGAACACTGAAGCTTTCTTT
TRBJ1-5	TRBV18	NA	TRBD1	CASSPGQVSNQPQHF	TGTGCCAGCTCACCGGGACAGGTTAGCAATCAGCCCCAGCATTTT
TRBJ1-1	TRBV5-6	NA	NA	CASSFGRLNTEAFF	TGTGCCAGCAGCTTCGGCAGGCTCAACACTGAAGCTTTCTTT
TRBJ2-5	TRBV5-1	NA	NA	CASSLRQKQETQYF	TGCGCCAGCAGCTTAAGACAGAAACAAGAGACCCAGTACTTC
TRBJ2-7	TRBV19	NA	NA	CASSPQGLAYEQYF	TGTGCCAGTAGCCCCCAAGGGTTGGCCTACGAGCAGTACTTC
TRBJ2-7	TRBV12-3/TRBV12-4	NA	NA	CASSLGGDREQYF	TGTGCCAGCAGTTTGGGCGGGGACCGCGAGCAGTACTTC
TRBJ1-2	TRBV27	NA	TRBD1	CASRRGQGNLNTF	TGTGCCAGCAGGAGGGGACAGGGCAACCTAAACACCTTC
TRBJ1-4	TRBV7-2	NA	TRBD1	CASSLGTGGAEKLFF	TGTGCCAGCAGCTTGGGGACAGGGGGCGCGGAAAAACTGTTTTTT
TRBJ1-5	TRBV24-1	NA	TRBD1	CATSDPTGGNQPQHF	TGTGCCACCAGTGATCCAACAGGGGGCAATCAGCCCCAGCATTTT
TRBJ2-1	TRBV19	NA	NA	CASSAPTIRPHEQFF	TGTGCCAGTAGTGCCCCGACGATCCGGCCTCATGAGCAGTTCTTC
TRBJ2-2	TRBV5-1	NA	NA	CASSFGQSGELFF	TGCGCCAGCAGCTTCGGACAGTCCGGGGAGCTGTTTTTT
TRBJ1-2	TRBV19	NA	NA	CASTLILSRPEDRDYGYTF	TGTGCCAGTACACTCATTCTTTCCCGGCCCGAGGACAGAGACTATGGCTACACCTTC
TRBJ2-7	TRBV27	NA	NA	CASSLGSKVSYEQYF	TGTGCCAGCAGTTTAGGCAGCAAAGTCTCCTACGAGCAGTACTTC
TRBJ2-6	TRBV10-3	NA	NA	CAISFAGQTSGANVLTF	TGTGCCATCAGTTTCGCGGGCCAGACCTCTGGGGCCAACGTCCTGACTTTC
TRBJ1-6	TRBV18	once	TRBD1	CASSGTGDSPLHF	TGTGCCAGCTCGGGGACAGGGGACTCACCCCTCCACTTT
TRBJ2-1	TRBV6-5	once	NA	CASSLISSYNEQFF	TGTGCCAGCAGTTTAATCAGCTCCTACAATGAGCAGTTCTTC
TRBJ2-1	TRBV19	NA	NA	CASSLRSYYNEQFF	TGTGCCAGTAGCCTTAGGTCGTACTACAATGAGCAGTTCTTC
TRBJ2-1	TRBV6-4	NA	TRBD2	CASRALAGEYNEQFF	TGTGCCAGCAGGGCTCTGGCGGGAGAATACAATGAGCAGTTCTTC
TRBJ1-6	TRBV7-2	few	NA	CASSSFARVVNSPLHF	TGTGCCAGCAGCTCCTTCGCTAGGGTAGTTAATTCACCCCTCCACTTT
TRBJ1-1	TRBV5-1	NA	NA	CASRLGMNTEAFF	TGCGCCAGCAGGTTGGGTATGAACACTGAAGCTTTCTTT
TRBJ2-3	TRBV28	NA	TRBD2	CASSSGLGSDTQYF	TGTGCCAGCAGTTCCGGACTAGGATCAGATACGCAGTATTTT